This T cell receptor beta chain came from a study of early T cells in non-severe SARS-CoV-2 infection. Germline assignment: CDR1 SNHLY and CDR2 FYNNEI. The CDR3 totals 17 residues. Trimming cost V 6 bases and J 7 bases; bases outside gene matches: 17. Via MiXCR, TCRdb re-called the 5' RACE reads, giving one row per CDR3 protein. The data hold fewer than 65,000 distinct CDR3 sequences, with 10% observed a single time. The genes are TRBV2 and TRBJ1-5; 8 nucleotides match TRBD1. Material: whole blood. The TCR sequence derives from an adult who was a healthcare worker with PCR-confirmed SARS-CoV-2 infection or an uninfected control (not recorded which). The CDR3 is CASRGTTGEVLWQPQHF. The CDR3, as DNA: TGTGCCAGCAGGGGTACGACAGGGGAGGTTTTATGGCAGCCCCAGCATTTT.